The present T cell receptor beta chain was sequenced within a study of blood T cell repertoires in COVID-19. The overall study: COVID-19 samples collected from the United States, Italy and Spain covered acute and convalescent phases. The cDNA or gDNA used as material had been derived from T cells, B-cell-depleted T cells, or PBMCs.

Trimming removed 2 bases from V and 8 bases from J; junction bases left unmatched: 8. The CDR3 totals 15 residues. Looked up from germline, CDR1 is SGHRS and CDR2 is YFSETQ. In the original processing: Nucleated cell counts were estimated from reference gene primer amplification. The table came from immunoSEQ multiplex PCR; TCRdb's copy has only in-frame clones and leaves some out. V, J and clone size derive from that table, while D and trimming were established from the DNA sequence. The table has fewer than 600,000 clones, roughly 89% seen once. A Seattle source enrolled patients during active infection and followed them longitudinally.

The sequenced sample consisted of peripheral blood. The chain has TRBV5-1 and TRBJ2-1; 9 bases are shared with TRBD2. The clonotype originates from a young man with COVID-19, enrolled during active disease. CDR3 nucleotide sequence: TGCGCCAGCAGCTTTGGTAGCGGGAGAATAGATGAGCAGTTCTTC. Translation: CASSFGSGRIDEQFF.